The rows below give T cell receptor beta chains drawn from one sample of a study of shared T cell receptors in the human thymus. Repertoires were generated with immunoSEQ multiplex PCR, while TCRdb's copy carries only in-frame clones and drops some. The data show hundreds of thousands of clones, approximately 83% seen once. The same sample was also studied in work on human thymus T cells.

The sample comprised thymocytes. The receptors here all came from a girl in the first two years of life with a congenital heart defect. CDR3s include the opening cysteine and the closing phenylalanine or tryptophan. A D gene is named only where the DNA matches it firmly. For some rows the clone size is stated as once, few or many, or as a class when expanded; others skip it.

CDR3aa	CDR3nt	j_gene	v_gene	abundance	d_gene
CASSPLIAGGGSYTGELFF	TGTGCCAGCAGCCCGCTGATAGCGGGGGGCGGGTCGTACACCGGGGAGCTGTTTTTT	TRBJ2-2	TRBV7-2	.	TRBD2
CASSPRPSQGEEQYF	TGTGCCAGCAGCCCTCGGCCCTCGCAGGGGGAAGAGCAGTACTTC	TRBJ2-7	TRBV14	.	TRBD1
CASSDGASGGAETQYF	TGTGCCAGCAGTGACGGGGCTAGCGGGGGTGCAGAGACCCAGTACTTC	TRBJ2-5	TRBV2	.	TRBD2
CASRNTEAFF	TGTGCCAGTCGGAACACTGAAGCTTTCTTT	TRBJ1-1	TRBV6-1	few	.
CSVRGQEDPTVYGYTF	TGCAGCGTACGGGGACAGGAGGACCCAACCGTTTATGGCTACACCTTC	TRBJ1-2	TRBV29-1	once	TRBD1
CASSYGTGDNEQYF	TGTGCCAGCAGTTACGGGACAGGGGATAACGAGCAGTACTTC	TRBJ2-7	TRBV6-6	.	TRBD1
CSVEPREGYTF	TGCAGCGTTGAACCCAGGGAAGGCTACACCTTC	TRBJ1-2	TRBV29-1	.	.
CASSQNSRRRTGYEKLFF	TGTGCCAGCAGCCAGAACTCCCGGAGAAGGACAGGTTATGAAAAACTGTTTTTT	TRBJ1-4	TRBV13	.	TRBD1
CASSLLLAGGVLAKNIQYF	TGTGCCAGCAGCTTATTATTGGCAGGGGGTGTGCTAGCCAAAAACATTCAGTACTTC	TRBJ2-4	TRBV5-8	.	TRBD1
CASSSSLGQGTDSNQPQHF	TGTGCCAGCAGCTCCTCGTTGGGACAGGGGACCGATAGCAATCAGCCCCAGCATTTT	TRBJ1-5	TRBV7-6	.	TRBD1
CASRLDRGRNEQFF	TGTGCCAGCAGACTGGACAGGGGGCGGAATGAGCAGTTCTTC	TRBJ2-1	TRBV6-5	.	TRBD1
CAIKVAGQQETQYF	TGTGCCATCAAGGTAGCGGGGCAGCAAGAGACCCAGTACTTC	TRBJ2-5	TRBV10-3	.	TRBD2
CASSLGWEQGGTEAFF	TGCGCCAGCAGCTTGGGGTGGGAACAGGGGGGAACTGAAGCTTTCTTT	TRBJ1-1	TRBV5-1	.	TRBD1
CASSKAGGSRATGELFF	TGTGCCAGCAGCAAAGCCGGAGGGTCTCGTGCCACCGGGGAGCTGTTTTTT	TRBJ2-2	TRBV21-1	once	.
CASSGRFNQPQHF	TGTGCCAGCAGTGGGCGGTTTAATCAGCCCCAGCATTTT	TRBJ1-5	TRBV2	.	.
CASGSGKRGDYPRPYNEQFF	TGTGCTAGTGGTTCAGGAAAGCGGGGGGACTACCCACGTCCTTACAATGAGCAGTTCTTC	TRBJ2-1	TRBV12-5	few	TRBD2
CASSRLGLERNGYTF	TGTGCCAGTAGTCGTTTGGGACTAGAAAGAAATGGCTACACCTTC	TRBJ1-2	TRBV19	once	.
CASSFGTSLSGELFF	TGTGCCAGCAGCTTCGGGACTAGCCTTTCCGGGGAGCTGTTTTTT	TRBJ2-2	TRBV11-2	.	TRBD2
CASSATGSNQPQHF	TGTGCCAGCAGCGCCACAGGGAGCAATCAGCCCCAGCATTTT	TRBJ1-5	TRBV7-2	.	.
CASTPRVGSGTDTQYF	TGTGCCAGCACCCCGAGGGTGGGCTCCGGCACAGATACGCAGTATTTT	TRBJ2-3	TRBV5-6	.	.
CASSQEKGTSGGAGSTGELFF	TGCGCCAGCAGCCAAGAAAAAGGGACTAGCGGGGGGGCGGGGTCCACCGGGGAGCTGTTTTTT	TRBJ2-2	TRBV4-1	few	TRBD2
CASLVGRVVTDTQYF	TGTGCCAGCCTCGTTGGCAGGGTAGTAACAGATACGCAGTATTTT	TRBJ2-3	TRBV6-1	.	.
CAWSPSANYGYTF	TGTGCCTGGAGCCCATCAGCTAACTATGGCTACACCTTC	TRBJ1-2	TRBV30	.	.
CASRTTGTGYSGNTEAFF	TGTGCCAGTAGGACGACCGGGACAGGGTATAGTGGGAACACTGAAGCTTTCTTT	TRBJ1-1	TRBV19	.	TRBD1
CASRSTGPTYEQYF	TGTGCCAGCAGATCGACAGGGCCGACCTACGAGCAGTACTTC	TRBJ2-7	TRBV2	.	TRBD1
CSVGGSWDTEAFF	TGCAGCGTTGGGGGCAGTTGGGACACTGAAGCTTTCTTT	TRBJ1-1	TRBV29-1	.	.
CASSTAGGPYNEQFF	TGTGCCAGCAGTACCGCGGGGGGGCCCTACAATGAGCAGTTCTTC	TRBJ2-1	TRBV6-5	.	TRBD2
CASSLAQEAGSGDTQYF	TGTGCCAGCAGCTTGGCCCAAGAAGCGGGGAGCGGAGATACGCAGTATTTT	TRBJ2-3	TRBV5-6	.	TRBD2
CASSSRDTSIEKLFF	TGTGCCAGCAGCTCCCGGGACACCTCGATTGAAAAACTGTTTTTT	TRBJ1-4	TRBV5-5	.	.
CASSQDRLPGQNSGANVLTF	TGCGCCAGCAGCCAAGATCGGTTGCCAGGGCAGAATTCTGGGGCCAACGTCCTGACTTTC	TRBJ2-6	TRBV4-3	.	.
CSALNSPLHF	TGCAGTGCTCTTAATTCACCCCTCCACTTT	TRBJ1-6	TRBV20-1	.	.
CASSLGDRSNSPLHF	TGTGCCAGCAGTTTGGGGGACAGATCTAATTCCCCCCTCCACTTT	TRBJ1-6	TRBV28	.	TRBD1
CASSPIATTNCYEQYF	TGCGCCAGCAGCCCAATAGCGACGACTAACTGCTACGAGCAGTACTTC	TRBJ2-7	TRBV5-1	.	.
CSVVDNEQFF	TGCAGCGTTGTAGACAATGAGCAGTTCTTC	TRBJ2-1	TRBV29-1	.	.
CAWSLPLAGGTYNEQFF	TGTGCCTGGAGTCTTCCCCTCGCAGGGGGCACCTACAATGAGCAGTTCTTC	TRBJ2-1	TRBV30	.	TRBD1
CASKWEGWYEQYF	TGTGCCAGCAAGTGGGAGGGGTGGTACGAGCAGTACTTC	TRBJ2-7	TRBV7-2	.	TRBD2
CASSHDARSTAPTEAFF	TGCGCCAGCAGCCATGACGCCAGGTCAACAGCTCCCACTGAAGCTTTCTTT	TRBJ1-1	TRBV4-3	.	.
CASSLDAETLNGYTF	TGCGCCAGCAGCTTGGATGCGGAAACCCTAAATGGCTACACCTTC	TRBJ1-2	TRBV5-1	once	.
CASSEKLGKGQNNQPQHF	TGCGCCAGCAGTGAGAAGCTGGGAAAGGGACAGAACAATCAGCCCCAGCATTTT	TRBJ1-5	TRBV10-2	once	TRBD1
CASSYGDRGRSPLHF	TGTGCCAGCAGTTACGGGGACAGGGGTCGTTCACCCCTCCACTTT	TRBJ1-6	TRBV6-5	.	TRBD1
CASSLTEVADRTGQGAREQYF	TGCGCCAGCAGCTTAACCGAGGTTGCTGACCGCACGGGACAGGGGGCGCGCGAGCAGTACTTC	TRBJ2-7	TRBV5-1	.	TRBD1
CASSGYRGEQYF	TGTGCCAGCAGCGGGTACAGGGGCGAGCAGTACTTC	TRBJ2-7	TRBV9	.	TRBD1
CASSHPGRLTGGTGELFF	TGCGCCAGCAGCCACCCAGGGAGACTGACAGGCGGCACCGGGGAGCTGTTTTTT	TRBJ2-2	TRBV4-1	.	.
CASMYGLERNTEAFF	TGTGCCAGCATGTACGGGTTGGAACGGAACACTGAAGCTTTCTTT	TRBJ1-1	TRBV6-5	.	.
CASSDPRAGVNSPLHF	TGTGCCAGCAGTGACCCCAGGGCAGGGGTCAATTCACCCCTCCACTTT	TRBJ1-6	TRBV25-1	.	.
CASSWEDNPNTEAFF	TGTGCCAGCAGCTGGGAGGACAACCCGAACACTGAAGCTTTCTTT	TRBJ1-1	TRBV5-6	.	.
CASSQDEFGSLPGGRDEQYF	TGTGCCAGCAGCCAAGATGAGTTTGGAAGCCTACCCGGGGGTCGCGACGAGCAGTACTTC	TRBJ2-7	TRBV4-2	.	.
CASSLQQAGLPHEQYF	TGTGCCAGCAGCCTCCAGCAGGCAGGACTGCCGCACGAGCAGTACTTC	TRBJ2-7	TRBV7-6	.	.
CASRGQNTGELFF	TGTGCCAGCCGTGGGCAGAACACCGGGGAGCTGTTTTTT	TRBJ2-2	TRBV7-2	.	.
CASTPRAGGRPQHF	TGTGCCAGCACCCCAAGGGCAGGGGGTCGGCCCCAGCATTTT	TRBJ1-5	TRBV28	.	TRBD1
CASVRPTVNTEAFF	TGTGCCAGCGTCCGTCCTACAGTGAACACTGAAGCTTTCTTT	TRBJ1-1	TRBV6-1	.	.
CASSQVFSGESHYGYTF	TGTGCCAGCAGCCAAGTCTTTTCAGGGGAATCGCACTATGGCTACACCTTC	TRBJ1-2	TRBV4-2	few	.
CASSAHRDGHNEQFF	TGTGCCAGCAGTGCCCACAGGGACGGTCACAATGAGCAGTTCTTC	TRBJ2-1	TRBV6-1	few	.
CASRERTGELPLSGANVLTF	TGTGCCAGCAGGGAGAGGACAGGCGAACTCCCACTCTCTGGGGCCAACGTCCTGACTTTC	TRBJ2-6	TRBV28	.	TRBD1